These 20 T cell receptor beta chains originate from one sample sequenced in a study of vaccination effects on CD4 cells after COVID-19. Isolating CD4+ T cells followed 9 to 11 days of culture. Sequencing was performed with immunoSEQ multiplex PCR; in TCRdb, only in-frame clones are kept and a portion is missing. The table has roughly 64,000 clones, about 72% seen once. These TCRs are of unknown antigen specificity. The sample consisted of CD4+ T cells from PBMCs cultured without peptide, taken before COVID-19 vaccination. Receptor source: a human donor who had a prior SARS-CoV-2 infection.

The rearrangement joins TRBV5-5 to TRBJ1-1, with D unclear. V lost 0 bases and J lost 0, with 9 bases in between. Germline CDR1 SGHKS, CDR2 YYEKEE (reference sequence). There are 15 residues in the CDR3. The CDR3 sequence: CASSLAPNMNTEAFF. The CDR3 nucleotides are TGTGCCAGCAGCTTGGCTCCGAACATGAACACTGAAGCTTTCTTT.

The J gene is TRBJ2-1, the V gene TRBV21-1; TRBD1 is the table's D call, not checked against the DNA. TRBV21-1 is reported as a pseudogene. This CDR3 spans 18 amino acids. DNA of the CDR3: TGTGCCAGCAGCATAAAGTGGGAGGGCAGGGGGCGGCACAATGAGCAGTTCTTC. It yields the protein CASSIKWEGRGRHNEQFF.

V gene TRBV30 combines with J gene TRBJ1-3, with TRBD1 matching 7 bases. The junction had 21 bases not matched to a gene; V was cut back by 0 bases and J by 7 bases. Germline V gene data show CDR1 as GTSNPN and CDR2 as SVGIG (reference sequence). The CDR3 length is 19 residues. In nucleotides, the CDR3 is TGTGCCTGGAGTGTACTTCGCAGGGGGTACTTACCATCGGGGAACACCATATATTTT. As protein: CAWSVLRRGYLPSGNTIYF.

The chain couples TRBV4-2 to TRBJ2-7; TRBD1 aligns across 11 bases. Germline CDR1 LGHNA, CDR2 YNFKEQ. V lost 0 bases, J lost 0 bases, and 13 bases stayed unmatched. The CDR3 is 20 residues long. The CDR3 DNA reads TGTGCCAGCAGCCAAGATTTGGACACCGCCGGGACAGGGGGCTCCTACGAGCAGTACTTC. It encodes CASSQDLDTAGTGGSYEQYF.

V is TRBV6-6 and J is TRBJ1-1, with 8 bases that match TRBD1. Germline CDR1 reads MNHNY; CDR2 reads SVGAGI (reference sequence). Trimming took 9 bases from V and 0 from J; bases not matched to a gene: 12. The CDR3 extends over 16 amino acids. CDR3: CASDRQGLSVNTEAFF. The CDR3 DNA follows: TGTGCCAGTGACCGACAGGGGCTGTCCGTGAACACTGAAGCTTTCTTT.

The rearrangement uses TRBV4-2 and TRBJ1-5; D ambiguous. There are 18 residues in the CDR3. Germline lookup yields CDR1 LGHNA and CDR2 YNFKEQ. Trimming stripped 0 bases from V and 1 base from J, with 16 bases between. The chain's CDR3 is CASSQEATTVGSNQPQHF. CDR3 nucleotides: TGTGCCAGCAGCCAAGAGGCCACAACAGTGGGAAGCAATCAGCCCCAGCATTTT.

The table lists this clone with a few counts. The rearrangement links TRBV15 to TRBJ1-1, with D unresolved. Germline V gives CDR1 LNHNV, CDR2 YYDKDF (reference sequence). The V end lost 2 bases, the J end lost 2 bases, and 6 bases lay between the germline ends. The CDR3 has 13 residues. DNA of the CDR3: TGTGCCACCAGCAGACCCCGCAACACTGAAGCTTTCTTT. Translation gives CATSRPRNTEAFF.

The rearrangement joins TRBV4-3 to TRBJ1-6, with 7 bases aligning to TRBD1. Germline assignment: CDR1 LGHNA and CDR2 YSLEER. Trimming at V came to 4 bases and at J to 14 bases, leaving 14 bases not matched to a gene. The CDR3 is made up of 15 amino acids. The CDR3 spells CASSPQTGYPRALHF. CDR3 nucleotide sequence: TGCGCCAGCAGCCCCCAGACAGGGTACCCACGGGCCCTCCACTTT.

The rearrangement links TRBV12-3 or TRBV12-4 to TRBJ2-2; D remains ambiguous. The ends were cut back, 4 bases at V and 7 bases at J, with 4 bases in the middle. The CDR3 contains 11 residues. In DNA form, the CDR3 reads TGTGCCAGCAGTTACGGCGGGGAGCTGTTTTTT. The encoded protein is CASSYGGELFF.

This chain connects TRBV21-1 to TRBJ1-6; the DNA was not compared with TRBD1, the D call given in the table. TRBV21-1 is reported as a pseudogene. The CDR3 is 16 amino acids. CDR3 DNA: TGTGCCAGCAGCAAAGGTGCCGGACAGGAGGATTCACCCCTCCACTTT. Translation: CASSKGAGQEDSPLHF.

The CDR3 nucleotides are TGCGCCAGCAGCCTAAGTTTAGGGTTTTTAACTGAAGCTTTCTTT. It encodes CASSLSLGFLTEAFF. The genes are TRBV4-3 and TRBJ1-1; D is unresolved. The ends were cut back, 4 bases at V and 5 bases at J, with 17 bases in the middle. The CDR3 loop spans 15 amino acids. CDR1 is LGHNA, CDR2 YSLEER, per germline.

The gene calls are TRBV24-1 and TRBJ1-1, with 8 bases aligning to TRBD1. J lost 5 bases, V lost 7 bases, and 8 bases had no gene match. The germline gives CDR1 KGHDR, CDR2 SFDVKD. The CDR3 spans 14 residues. As DNA, the CDR3 is TGTGCCACCAGAGTAGACAGGGGCGGAACTGAAGCTTTCTTT. This sequence encodes CATRVDRGGTEAFF.

CDR3 sequence reads: CASSPGLAGNIQYF. The CDR3 DNA is TGTGCCAGCAGCCCGGGACTAGCGGGAAACATTCAGTACTTC. J is TRBJ2-4 and V is TRBV7-3; 12 nucleotides align to TRBD2. The ends lost 5 bases at V and 6 bases at J; junction bases unmatched: 2. Germline V lookup: CDR1 SGHTA, CDR2 FQGTGA. This CDR3 is built from 14 residues. The full variable domain, its missing parts supplied by reference TRBV7-3 and TRBJ2-4, is GAGVSQTPSNKVTEKGKYVELRCDPISGHTALYWYRQSLGQGPEFLIYFQGTGAADDSGLPNDRFFAVRPEGSVSTLKIQRTERGDSAVYLCASSPGLAGNIQYFGAGTRLSVL.

In the case of this clone: This sample also contains other DNA sequences that code for the same CDR3. The gene calls are TRBV5-1 and TRBJ1-2; unclear D gene. Germline CDR1 SGHRS, CDR2 YFSETQ. V dropped 1 base and J dropped 3 bases, with 10 bases sitting between them. CDR3 length: 14 residues. The CDR3 DNA is TGCGCCAGCAGCTTGACGGTGGAGGACTATGGCTACACCTTC. It encodes CASSLTVEDYGYTF.

The chain links TRBV19 to TRBJ2-2; D is perhaps TRBD2 (6 bases). The CDR3 extends over 15 amino acids. Trimming shortened V by 4 bases and J by 5 bases, and 14 bases separated the two germline ends. CDR1 and CDR2 (germline): LNHDA, SQIVND (reference sequence). The CDR3 DNA reads TGTGCCAGTAGTACGGGACTGAGAGAGACCGGGGAGCTGTTTTTT. This sequence encodes CASSTGLRETGELFF.

This chain links TRBV7-4 with TRBJ1-2; the match to TRBD1 covers 8 bases. The CDR3 has 15 amino acids. With V trimmed by 5 bases and J by 7 bases, 12 bases remained unmatched. The germline CDR1 and CDR2 sequences are SGHVT and SQSDAQ. The DNA for the CDR3 is TGTGCCAGCAGCCATGGACAGGGACTCTTGGCTGGCTACACCTTC. Its protein is CASSHGQGLLAGYTF.

This clone was recorded a few times. The J gene is TRBJ2-1, the V gene TRBV2; 10 nucleotides match TRBD2. CDR3 size: 14 residues. The germline gives CDR1 SNHLY, CDR2 FYNNEI. V lost 5 bases to trimming and J lost 5 bases; unmatched junction nucleotides: 3. The DNA of the CDR3 is TGTGCCAGCAGTAGCAGCGGGGGGGACAATGAGCAGTTCTTC. Protein product: CASSSSGGDNEQFF.

This clone showed up just once. The V and J genes are TRBV29-1 and TRBJ2-1, with 10 nucleotides matching TRBD1. V lost 6 bases, J lost 9 bases, and 11 bases stayed unmatched. Germline CDR1 reads SQVTM; CDR2 reads ANQGSEA. The CDR3 loop spans 14 amino acids. The CDR3 DNA reads as TGCAGCGTGGGACAGGGGTTAAGTGTTGGTGAGCAGTTCTTC. Translation gives CSVGQGLSVGEQFF.

This clone has only a few counts. The J gene is TRBJ1-2, the V gene TRBV10-1; D unclear. Germline values: CDR1 WNHNN, CDR2 SYGVQD (reference sequence). Trimming cost V 6 bases and J 2 bases, with 7 bases left between them. The CDR3 consists of 12 residues. In DNA form, the CDR3 reads TGCGCCAGCAGAGACTTCAACTATGGCTACACCTTC. This encodes CASRDFNYGYTF.

CDR3 DNA: TGTGCCAGCAGGCTACAGGGGGGCACTGAAGCTTTCTTT. Amino acids: CASRLQGGTEAFF. This chain uses TRBV27 with TRBJ1-1, with TRBD1 matching 8 bases. The V gene end was trimmed by 6 bases and the J gene end by 4 bases; junction bases not matched to a gene: 4. Germline V gives CDR1 MNHEY, CDR2 SMNVEV (reference sequence). This CDR3 contains 13 residues.